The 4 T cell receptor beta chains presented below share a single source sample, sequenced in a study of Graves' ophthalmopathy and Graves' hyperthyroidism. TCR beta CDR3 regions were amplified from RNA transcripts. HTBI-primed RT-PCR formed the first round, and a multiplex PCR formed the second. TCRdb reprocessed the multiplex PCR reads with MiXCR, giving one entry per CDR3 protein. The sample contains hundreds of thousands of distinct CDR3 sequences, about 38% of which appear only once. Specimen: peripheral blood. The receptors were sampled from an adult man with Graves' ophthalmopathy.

The CDR3 reads CASSSPSQDLYGYTF. CDR3 sequence (DNA): TGTGCCAGCAGCTCACCTTCACAGGACCTATACGGCTACACCTTC. The chain employs TRBV7-6 and TRBJ1-2; weak D call: TRBD1 (5 bases). This CDR3 has 15 amino acids. V lost 4 bases, J lost 8 bases, and 20 bases lay in between. The germline V gene encodes CDR1 SGHVS and CDR2 FNYEAQ.

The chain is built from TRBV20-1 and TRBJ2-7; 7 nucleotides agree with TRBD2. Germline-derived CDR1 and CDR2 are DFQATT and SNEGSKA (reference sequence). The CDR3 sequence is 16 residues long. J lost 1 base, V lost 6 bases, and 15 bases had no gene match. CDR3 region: CSAKPPVRAGSYEQYF. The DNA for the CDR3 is TGCAGTGCAAAACCTCCCGTAAGAGCGGGGTCCTACGAGCAGTACTTC.

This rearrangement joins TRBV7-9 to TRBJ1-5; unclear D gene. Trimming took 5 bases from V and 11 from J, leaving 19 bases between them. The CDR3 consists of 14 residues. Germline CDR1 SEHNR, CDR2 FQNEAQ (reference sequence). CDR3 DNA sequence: TGTGCCAGCAGCGTAGAGTCTGGGCAAGAGACCCAGCATTTT. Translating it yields CASSVESGQETQHF.

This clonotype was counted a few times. Here the CDR3 DNA reads TGTGCCAGCAGTGAGACCCGCTATGAGACCCAGTACTTC. It is translated as CASSETRYETQYF. This chain joins TRBV6-4 and TRBJ2-5; D gene unclear. Germline V lookup: CDR1 MRHNA, CDR2 SNTAGT. This CDR3 region has 13 residues. The V gene lost 3 bases and the J gene lost 5 bases, with 10 bases spanning the gap.